This TCR beta chain is from a study of blood T cell repertoires in COVID-19. Produced via immunoSEQ multiplex PCR; TCRdb's table is partial and in-frame only. The sample records about 190,000 clones, under 85% being singletons. Sequencing was performed on peripheral blood. This receptor was obtained from a man older than 75 with COVID-19, enrolled during active disease.

The CDR3 protein is CASTLDRGQTGELFF. The CDR3 nucleotides read TGTGCCAGCACCTTGGACAGGGGCCAAACCGGGGAGCTGTTTTTT. This chain links TRBV7-9 with TRBJ2-2, with 9 bases identical to TRBD1. After removal of 7 bases from V and 5 bases from J, the junction contained 8 bases not matched to a gene. Germline CDR1 and CDR2: SEHNR and FQNEAQ (reference sequence). The CDR3 runs to 15 residues.